A single sample is the source of the 8 T cell receptor beta chains below, sequenced in a study of blood T cells in healthy people across ages (dated by TCRdb to 2014 to 2015). Library method: 5' RACE. Instrument on record: Illumina HiSeq 2500. A second PCR of about 6 to 12 cycles was performed with a sample-barcoded 5' primer and a J-beta primer mix. TCRdb reanalyzed the raw reads on its own, using fastp at Q25 for trimming and MiXCR for clone calling, and kept in-frame beta chains. Entries are consolidated by CDR3 protein sequence, retaining the most common genes and DNA. The sample table lists about 560,000 distinct CDR3 sequences, about 28% of them with a count of one. Roughly 3.5% of the sample goes to the ten largest clones. This same sample was also part of a study on T cells of mothers and their children.

The sample consisted of blood. These receptors were obtained from a boy younger than 10 in good health.

The chain carries TRBV20-1 and TRBJ2-7; unclear D gene. CDR3 length equals 14 residues. CDR1 and CDR2 from the germline V gene are DFQATT and SNEGSKA (reference sequence). Trimming pared 3 bases from V and 3 bases from J, leaving 15 bases between. The CDR3 reads CSASGRMKGYEQYF. CDR3 DNA: TGCAGTGCTAGTGGGCGGATGAAGGGCTACGAGCAGTACTTC.

In its sample, this clonotype was seen a few times. The V gene is TRBV7-2, the J gene TRBJ2-5; D is possibly TRBD1 or TRBD2 (5 bases each). In germline, CDR1 is SGHTA, CDR2 FQGNSA. The CDR3 totals 16 residues. Trimming took 5 bases from V and 5 from J, leaving 21 bases between them. The CDR3 is CASSPLAWDGLETQYF. In DNA form, the CDR3 reads TGTGCCAGCAGCCCTTTGGCGTGGGACGGACTCGAGACCCAGTACTTC.

This clonotype was found a few times. The chain joins TRBV12-3 or TRBV12-4 to TRBJ2-6; perhaps D is TRBD1 or TRBD2 (6 bases each). With 5 bases removed from V and 1 base from J, the gap between germline ends came to 18 bases. The CDR3 is 18 amino acids. CDR3 in amino acids: CASSPGETRGSGANVLTF. The CDR3 coding sequence is TGTGCCAGCAGTCCAGGGGAGACACGGGGGTCTGGGGCCAACGTCCTGACTTTC.

In its sample, this clonotype was seen a few times. The chain is built from TRBV20-1 and TRBJ2-7; 8 bases match TRBD1. The CDR3 is 14 amino acids. V shed 0 bases and J 5 bases; nucleotides not matched to a gene: 6. Germline CDR1 is DFQATT and CDR2 is SNEGSKA (reference sequence). CDR3 sequence: CSARESQGAHEQYF. Here the CDR3 DNA reads TGCAGTGCTAGAGAGAGTCAGGGGGCCCACGAGCAGTACTTC.

This clonotype was seen a few times. This chain uses TRBV3-1 with TRBJ2-5, with D perhaps matching TRBD2 (6 bases). The J call may be incorrect, as the DNA end agrees better with TRBJ2-1. In germline, CDR1 is LGHDT, CDR2 YNNKEL (reference sequence). The CDR3 has 15 amino acids. Here the CDR3 reads CASSQVFRGGNEQFF. CDR3 coding DNA: TGTGCCAGCAGCCAAGTTTTTCGGGGAGGCAATGAGCAGTTCTTC.

V usage is TRBV12-5 and J usage is TRBJ2-5, with 7 bases that match TRBD2. The CDR3 is made up of 13 amino acids. Germline CDR1 reads LGHNT; CDR2 reads FRNRAP. CDR3 residues: CAAGWGGSGTQYF. Written as DNA, the CDR3 is TGTGCCGCCGGATGGGGGGGGTCAGGGACCCAGTACTTC.

This clonotype was observed a few times. This chain links TRBV29-1 with TRBJ2-3, with TRBD2 as a possible D gene (5 bases). CDR3 length: 11 residues. Germline values: CDR1 SQVTM, CDR2 ANQGSEA. The V and J ends lost 8 bases and 8 bases respectively, with 14 bases between them. CDR3 region: CSSPLAGTQYF. The CDR3 region has the DNA TGCAGCTCCCCCCTAGCCGGTACGCAGTATTTT.

The rearrangement uses TRBV20-1 and TRBJ2-1, with D perhaps TRBD2 (7 bases). Germline CDR1 is DFQATT and CDR2 is SNEGSKA (reference sequence). Deletions cut 7 bases from V and 10 bases from J, with 17 bases between. This CDR3 has 12 residues. The CDR3: CSGRGGVGEQFF. Here the CDR3 DNA reads TGCAGTGGCAGAGGGGGGGTAGGGGAGCAGTTCTTC.